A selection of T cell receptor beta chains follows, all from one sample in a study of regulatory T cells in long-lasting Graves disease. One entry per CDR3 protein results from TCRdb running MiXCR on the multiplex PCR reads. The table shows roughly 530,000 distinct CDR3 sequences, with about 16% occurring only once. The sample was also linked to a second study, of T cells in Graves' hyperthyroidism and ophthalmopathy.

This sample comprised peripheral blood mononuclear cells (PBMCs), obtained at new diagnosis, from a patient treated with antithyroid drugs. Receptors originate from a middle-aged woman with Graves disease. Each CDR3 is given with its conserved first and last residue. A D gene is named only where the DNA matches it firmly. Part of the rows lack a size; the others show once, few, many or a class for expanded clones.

CDR3: CASSYGTGGYEQYF
DNA: TGCGCCAGCAGCTACGGGACAGGGGGCTACGAGCAGTACTTC
J: TRBJ2-7
V: TRBV5-1
length: 14
size: .
D: TRBD1

CDR3: CASRGQETNTEAFF
DNA: TGTGCCAGCAGGGGACAGGAGACGAACACTGAAGCTTTCTTT
J: TRBJ1-1
V: TRBV6-1
length: 14
size: many
D: TRBD1

CDR3: CSVDSGGYGNTIYF
DNA: TGCAGCGTCGACAGCGGGGGGTATGGAAACACCATATATTTT
J: TRBJ1-3
V: TRBV29-1
length: 14
size: many
D: .

CDR3: CASSIVNRGSENYGYTF
DNA: TGTGCCAGTAGTATAGTTAATCGGGGGTCAGAGAACTATGGCTACACCTTC
J: TRBJ1-2
V: TRBV19
length: 17
size: .
D: .

CDR3: CASSSPETPGNQPQHF
DNA: TGTGCCAGTAGTTCTCCAGAGACCCCTGGCAATCAGCCCCAGCATTTT
J: TRBJ1-5
V: TRBV19
length: 16
size: few
D: .

CDR3: CASSRTGASFGNTIYF
DNA: TGTGCCAGCAGTAGGACAGGGGCCAGCTTTGGAAACACCATATATTTT
J: TRBJ1-3
V: TRBV6-2/TRBV6-3
length: 16
size: once
D: TRBD1

CDR3: CSAAAWEVTEAFF
DNA: TGCAGTGCCGCCGCTTGGGAAGTTACTGAAGCTTTCTTT
J: TRBJ1-1
V: TRBV20-1
length: 13
size: .
D: .

CDR3: CASSNQGDNEQFF
DNA: TGTGCCAGCAGCAATCAGGGCGACAATGAGCAGTTCTTC
J: TRBJ2-1
V: TRBV7-9
length: 13
size: many
D: .

CDR3: CASSFSIGFYGYTF
DNA: TGTGCCAGCAGCTTCTCGATAGGCTTCTATGGCTACACCTTC
J: TRBJ1-2
V: TRBV7-2
length: 14
size: .
D: .

CDR3: CASSPLSRMNTEAFF
DNA: TGTGCCAGCAGCCCTCTTTCCAGAATGAACACTGAAGCTTTCTTT
J: TRBJ1-1
V: TRBV5-6
length: 15
size: many
D: .

CDR3: CASSPTGVSSGANVLTF
DNA: TGTGCCAGCAGCCCCACAGGGGTTAGCTCTGGGGCCAACGTCCTGACTTTC
J: TRBJ2-6
V: TRBV6-1
length: 17
size: .
D: TRBD1

CDR3: CASSYSAQQSLHF
DNA: TGTGCCAGCAGTTACTCGGCCCAACAATCCCTCCACTTT
J: TRBJ1-6
V: TRBV6-5
length: 13
size: .
D: .

CDR3: CASSQGRLGETQYF
DNA: TGCGCCAGCTCCCAGGGGCGACTAGGCGAGACCCAGTACTTC
J: TRBJ2-5
V: TRBV5-1
length: 14
size: .
D: .

CDR3: CASSPPGEQFF
DNA: TGTGCCAGCAGCCCCCCGGGTGAGCAGTTCTTC
J: TRBJ2-1
V: TRBV11-2
length: 11
size: .
D: .

CDR3: CSARDWASSSQETQYF
DNA: TGCAGTGCTAGAGATTGGGCCTCCTCGTCCCAAGAGACCCAGTACTTC
J: TRBJ2-5
V: TRBV20-1
length: 16
size: many
D: .

CDR3: CASSAGQGISEAFF
DNA: TGCGCCAGCAGTGCTGGACAGGGGATCTCTGAAGCTTTCTTT
J: TRBJ1-1
V: TRBV10-2
length: 14
size: .
D: TRBD1

CDR3: CSARDTFTGELFF
DNA: TGCAGTGCTAGAGACACATTCACCGGGGAGCTGTTTTTT
J: TRBJ2-2
V: TRBV20-1
length: 13
size: .
D: .

CDR3: CASSQLAIDTGELFF
DNA: TGTGCCAGCAGCCAACTAGCGATAGACACCGGGGAGCTGTTTTTT
J: TRBJ2-2
V: TRBV11-2
length: 15
size: many
D: TRBD2

CDR3: CASSARNLNEQFF
DNA: TGTGCCAGCAGCGCCCGGAACCTCAATGAGCAGTTCTTC
J: TRBJ2-1
V: TRBV2
length: 13
size: few
D: .

CDR3: CASSQDGGVRDGYTF
DNA: TGTGCCAGCAGCCAAGATGGGGGGGTTCGTGATGGCTACACCTTC
J: TRBJ1-2
V: TRBV3-1
length: 15
size: .
D: .

CDR3: CSARGLYEQYF
DNA: TGCAGTGCTAGGGGACTCTACGAGCAGTACTTC
J: TRBJ2-7
V: TRBV20-1
length: 11
size: few
D: .

CDR3: CASSSRTGGGSYEQYF
DNA: TGTGCCAGCAGCTCCCGGACGGGTGGTGGCTCCTACGAGCAGTACTTC
J: TRBJ2-7
V: TRBV7-2
length: 16
size: many
D: .

CDR3: CASSMSGGLQPQHF
DNA: TGTGCCAGTAGTATGTCCGGGGGCCTTCAGCCCCAGCATTTT
J: TRBJ1-5
V: TRBV19
length: 14
size: .
D: .

CDR3: CASSPTGGVATGELFF
DNA: TGTGCCAGCAGCCCTACAGGGGGCGTCGCCACCGGGGAGCTGTTTTTT
J: TRBJ2-2
V: TRBV7-9
length: 16
size: many
D: TRBD1

CDR3: CASSYSGGLAPGELFF
DNA: TGTGCCAGCAGTTACTCGGGCGGACTAGCCCCCGGGGAGCTGTTTTTT
J: TRBJ2-2
V: TRBV6-2/TRBV6-3
length: 16
size: .
D: TRBD2

CDR3: CASSWPERGTDTQYF
DNA: TGTGCCAGCAGCTGGCCCGAGCGCGGGACAGATACGCAGTATTTT
J: TRBJ2-3
V: TRBV5-5
length: 15
size: once
D: .

CDR3: CASRDSRVSNQPQHF
DNA: TGTGCCAGCAGAGACAGTCGGGTTAGCAATCAGCCCCAGCATTTT
J: TRBJ1-5
V: TRBV28
length: 15
size: many
D: .

CDR3: CASSLWGPEITGELFF
DNA: TGTGCCAGCAGTTTATGGGGACCCGAGATCACCGGGGAGCTGTTTTTT
J: TRBJ2-2
V: TRBV27
length: 16
size: .
D: .

CDR3: CASSDIGTGEQETQYF
DNA: TGTGCCAGCAGTGATATAGGGACAGGCGAACAAGAGACCCAGTACTTC
J: TRBJ2-5
V: TRBV25-1
length: 16
size: .
D: TRBD1

CDR3: CAISETGSWGGANVLTF
DNA: TGTGCCATCAGCGAGACAGGGTCATGGGGGGGGGCCAACGTCCTGACTTTC
J: TRBJ2-6
V: TRBV10-3
length: 17
size: .
D: TRBD1

CDR3: CASSARQGSPSYYGYTF
DNA: TGTGCCAGCAGCGCACGACAGGGGTCCCCCTCATACTATGGCTACACCTTC
J: TRBJ1-2
V: TRBV7-9
length: 17
size: many
D: TRBD1